A single TCR beta chain is shown here with its context. Its antigen remains unknown. This sample was included in a study of T cells in Graves' hyperthyroidism and ophthalmopathy. Study details: Prior to any treatment, at the point of initial diagnosis, peripheral blood was collected.

Regions amplified from RNA transcripts were the TCR beta CDR3 regions. With the HTBI primer set, the TCR CDR3 went through a first round of RT-PCR. TCRdb used MiXCR to reprocess the multiplex PCR reads, holding one entry per CDR3 protein. In the table there are 200,000 to 250,000 distinct CDR3 sequences, approximately 17% of which are singletons. General study findings and limits: Among thyroid clonotypes expanded above 0.001, most also appeared in blood.

The study defined stable Graves' hyperthyroidism as no ophthalmopathy progression within 18 months. Participants, patients aged 18 to 65, had newly diagnosed hyperthyroidism with a duration under 2 months. V lost 1 base and J lost 1; bases outside the gene matches: 4. This CDR3 has 16 residues. CDR1 and CDR2 (germline): LGHDT, YNNKEL (reference sequence). The sequence came from a man in his fifties or sixties with Graves' hyperthyroidism. The sequenced sample consisted of blood. The chain links TRBV3-1 to TRBJ1-5; 7 nucleotides match TRBD1. The CDR3 here is CASSQAGGLSNQPQHF. The DNA of the CDR3 is TGTGCCAGCAGCCAAGCAGGGGGACTAAGCAATCAGCCCCAGCATTTT.